The 22 T cell receptor beta chains presented below share a single source sample, sequenced in a study of cytomegalovirus exposure and HLA in healthy donors. Primers included in the PCR were 60 Vbeta and 13 Jbeta primers. Using immunoSEQ multiplex PCR, the repertoire was profiled, and TCRdb retains in-frame clones only, with some absent. This sample has approximately 140,000 clones, with 65% to 90% found just once. Sequencing used PBMCs. Receptors were obtained from a girl aged 2 to 10 in good health and CMV-seronegative.

V usage is TRBV7-6 and J usage is TRBJ2-1, with 9 bases that match TRBD2. There are 16 residues in the CDR3. Germline assignment: CDR1 SGHVS and CDR2 FNYEAQ. Losses at the gene ends were 1 base for V and 8 bases for J; bases not matched to a gene: 9. The CDR3 DNA sequence: TGTGCCAGCAGCTTAGAAAGCGGGAGGCCACAATATGAGCAGTTCTTC. Its translation: CASSLESGRPQYEQFF.

The rearrangement uses TRBV7-3 and TRBJ1-1; D is possibly TRBD1 (5 bases). Germline lookup yields CDR1 SGHTA and CDR2 FQGTGA. The CDR3 has 14 amino acids. The ends were cut back, 6 bases at V and 5 bases at J, with 16 bases in the middle. The CDR3 sequence is CASRNAGEGTEAFF. CDR3 nucleotide sequence: TGTGCCAGCAGAAACGCGGGGGAAGGAACTGAAGCTTTCTTT.

The chain links TRBV28 to TRBJ2-1, with D perhaps TRBD2 (5 bases). This CDR3 is built from 14 residues. The V and J ends lost 3 bases and 3 bases respectively, with 9 bases between them. From germline, CDR1 is MDHEN and CDR2 SYDVKM. The DNA of the CDR3 is TGTGCCAGCAGTTTCCGGGGAATCTACAATGAGCAGTTCTTC. This gives the protein CASSFRGIYNEQFF.

This sequence joins TRBV6-1 and TRBJ2-1; perhaps TRBD1 as D (7 bases). The germline CDR1 and CDR2 sequences are MNHNS and SASEGT. The CDR3 runs 16 residues. V shed 3 bases and J shed 7 bases, with 19 bases lying between them. The CDR3 DNA reads as TGTGCCAGCAGTGATATGAACAGGGGACTTCGGAATGAGCAGTTCTTC. It specifies CASSDMNRGLRNEQFF.

The chain has TRBV5-6 and TRBJ2-5; 8 nucleotides line up with TRBD1. The J call may be faulty, since TRBJ2-7 better matches the DNA end. Per the germline V gene, CDR1 is SGHDT and CDR2 is YYEEEE. The CDR3 loop spans 14 amino acids. CDR3 sequence (DNA): TGTGCCAGCAGCTTCGGACAGGGACTGTACGAGCAGTACTTC. This codes for CASSFGQGLYEQYF.

This chain joins TRBV7-2 and TRBJ2-7; TRBD1 matches at 9 bases. The CDR3 has 15 amino acids. Germline V gives CDR1 SGHTA, CDR2 FQGNSA. Trimming cost V 3 bases and J 1 base; bases outside gene matches: 4. CDR3 coding DNA: TGTGCCAGCAGCTTCACCGGGACAGGGTCCTACGAGCAGTACTTC. Its translation is CASSFTGTGSYEQYF.

This clone was recorded only once. The rearrangement links TRBV19 to TRBJ1-5; 9 nucleotides agree with TRBD1. CDR1 is LNHDA, CDR2 SQIVND, per germline (reference sequence). V was pared by 5 bases and J by 2 bases, with 13 bases of the junction left unmatched. The CDR3 consists of 18 residues. CDR3 residues: CASSPDSTGGVGNQPQHF. In nucleotides, the CDR3 is TGTGCCAGTAGTCCGGACTCAACAGGGGGCGTCGGCAATCAGCCCCAGCATTTT.

The gene calls are TRBV5-1 and TRBJ2-1; the D gene is possibly TRBD2 (6 bases). V was shortened by 1 base and J by 6 bases, with 23 bases between the two germline ends. Germline lookup yields CDR1 SGHRS and CDR2 YFSETQ. CDR3 size: 18 residues. CDR3 sequence: CASSLRVGEATTGNEQFF. The CDR3 bases are TGCGCCAGCAGCTTGCGGGTAGGGGAGGCAACTACGGGCAATGAGCAGTTCTTC.

The chain links TRBV30 to TRBJ2-1, with TRBD2 matching 13 bases. V was clipped by 3 bases and J by 0 bases; unmatched bases: 5. CDR1 and CDR2 from the germline V gene are GTSNPN and SVGIG (reference sequence). CDR3 length equals 17 residues. CDR3 nucleotides: TGTGCCTGGAGGGGAGGGACTAGCGGGGTCTCCTACAATGAGCAGTTCTTC. Its protein product is CAWRGGTSGVSYNEQFF.

This clone was counted between two and nine times. This rearrangement joins TRBV6-5 to TRBJ1-1; 7 nucleotides agree with TRBD1. The V gene's germline CDR1 is MNHEY and CDR2 SVGAGI. Unmatched junction bases numbered 6, after V lost 6 bases and J lost 2 bases. The CDR3 contains 14 residues. The CDR3 bases are TGTGCCAGCAGCCAACGACAGGGTAACACTGAAGCTTTCTTT. Protein sequence: CASSQRQGNTEAFF.

The chain couples TRBV29-1 to TRBJ2-3; possible D gene TRBD2, 6 bases. The CDR3 is made up of 14 amino acids. Germline V gene lookup returns CDR1 SQVTM and CDR2 ANQGSEA. The V gene lost 4 bases and the J gene lost 0 bases, with 11 bases spanning the gap. This CDR3 is CSVGPSASTDTQYF. DNA of the CDR3: TGCAGCGTTGGGCCTAGCGCTAGCACAGATACGCAGTATTTT.

This chain joins TRBV9 and TRBJ1-2; D unresolved. From germline, CDR1 is SGDLS and CDR2 YYNGEE. The CDR3 has 14 residues. V was clipped by 0 bases and J by 4 bases, with 10 bases between them. The CDR3 loop is CASSVGEGAYGYTF. CDR3 DNA sequence: TGTGCCAGCAGCGTAGGGGAGGGCGCCTATGGCTACACCTTC.

This chain connects TRBV11-2 to TRBJ2-7; perhaps TRBD1 as D (6 bases). In germline, CDR1 is SGHAT, CDR2 FQNNGV. V was cut by 7 bases and J by 3 bases, with 13 bases left in between. CDR3 size: 13 residues. CDR3 sequence reads: CASTDRELYEQYF. The CDR3 DNA reads TGTGCCAGCACGGACAGAGAGCTCTACGAGCAGTACTTC.

V usage is TRBV25-1 and J usage is TRBJ1-1; D is unclear. Germline CDR1 MGHDK, CDR2 SYGVNS. This CDR3 has 17 residues. The V gene lost 1 base and the J gene lost 3 bases, with 18 bases spanning the gap. The CDR3: CASSESVGLRGYTEAFF. The CDR3 DNA reads TGTGCCAGCAGTGAATCGGTAGGGTTAAGAGGGTACACTGAAGCTTTCTTT.

This chain links TRBV5-1 with TRBJ2-2, with 9 positions matching TRBD2. The CDR3 contains 16 residues. J gave up 0 bases and V 4 bases, and 4 bases lay outside the gene matches. The germline gives CDR1 SGHRS, CDR2 YFSETQ. The CDR3 DNA reads as TGCGCCAGCAGCCCAGCGGGAGGCCCGAACACCGGGGAGCTGTTTTTT. Its protein is CASSPAGGPNTGELFF. Full variable domain (rest looked up from reference TRBV5-1 and TRBJ2-2): KAGVTQTPRYLIKTRGQQVTLSCSPISGHRSVSWYQQTPGQGLQFLFEYFSETQRNKGNFPGRFSGRQFSNSRSEMNVSTLELGDSALYLCASSPAGGPNTGELFFGEGSRLTVL.

The chain combines TRBV6-1 with TRBJ1-2; 8 bases are a match to TRBD1. With 6 bases clipped from V and 3 bases from J, the junction kept 6 bases outside the gene matches. CDR3 length equals 14 residues. CDR1 and CDR2 from the germline V gene are MNHNS and SASEGT. CDR3 sequence (DNA): TGTGCCAGCAGCACAGGGGGGCGCGACTATGGCTACACCTTC. Its translation is CASSTGGRDYGYTF.

The chain has TRBV7-6 and TRBJ2-3, with D possibly being TRBD2 (6 bases). Between the trimmed V and J ends, which lost 5 bases and 3 bases, there was a span of 12 bases. From germline, CDR1 is SGHVS and CDR2 FNYEAQ. CDR3 length: 14 amino acids. CDR3 sequence (DNA): TGTGCCAGCAGCGGAGCAGGGAGGACAGATACGCAGTATTTT. It encodes CASSGAGRTDTQYF.

The chain recombines TRBV7-2 with TRBJ1-3; no firm D call. This CDR3 has 14 amino acids. Germline V lookup: CDR1 SGHTA, CDR2 FQGNSA. V was pared by 3 bases and J by 3 bases, with 9 bases between. The CDR3 is CASSFAGIGNTIYF. The DNA for the CDR3 is TGTGCCAGCAGCTTCGCAGGTATTGGAAACACCATATATTTT.

This CDR3 is CASSLERVANEKLFF. CDR3 bases: TGTGCCAGCAGCTTAGAGAGGGTAGCTAATGAAAAACTGTTTTTT. This chain connects TRBV7-6 to TRBJ1-4; no firm D call. The length of the CDR3 is 15 residues. V lost 1 base and J lost 3, with 9 bases in between. Germline V gene data show CDR1 as SGHVS and CDR2 as FNYEAQ.

The rearrangement joins TRBV4-3 to TRBJ1-2, with TRBD1 matching over 8 bases. This CDR3 is 17 amino acids long. J was trimmed by 4 bases and V by 1 base; bases with no gene match: 11. CDR1 LGHNA and CDR2 YSLEER come from the germline V gene. The CDR3 here is CASSQALQGAFRYGYTF. In DNA, the CDR3 is TGCGCCAGCAGCCAAGCTCTCCAGGGGGCGTTCCGCTATGGCTACACCTTC.

This clone has only a few counts. V gene TRBV4-1 combines with J gene TRBJ2-6; 7 nucleotides align to TRBD2. Germline V gene sequence: CDR1 MGHRA, CDR2 YSYEKL. V lost 3 bases, J lost 0 bases, and 11 bases stayed unmatched. The CDR3 is made up of 19 amino acids. This CDR3 reads CASSHQTSQSYSGANVLTF. The CDR3 DNA reads as TGCGCCAGCAGCCACCAGACTAGCCAGAGTTACTCTGGGGCCAACGTCCTGACTTTC.

This chain links TRBV5-1 with TRBJ2-5; D not resolved. The CDR3 is 13 amino acids. The V gene's germline CDR1 is SGHRS and CDR2 YFSETQ. V lost 0 bases to trimming and J lost 3 bases, with 6 bases between them. This chain's CDR3 is CASSLVGEETQYF. In DNA, the CDR3 is TGCGCCAGCAGCTTGGTAGGAGAAGAGACCCAGTACTTC. Variable domain in full (rest from reference TRBV5-1 and TRBJ2-5): KAGVTQTPRYLIKTRGQQVTLSCSPISGHRSVSWYQQTPGQGLQFLFEYFSETQRNKGNFPGRFSGRQFSNSRSEMNVSTLELGDSALYLCASSLVGEETQYFGPGTRLLVL.